This T cell receptor beta chain emerged from a study of blood T cell repertoires in COVID-19. On the study more broadly: Samples came from the United States, Italy and Spain, spanning acute and convalescent COVID-19.

Germline CDR1 and CDR2: ENHRY and SYGVKD. The length of the CDR3 is 14 residues. J gave up 6 bases and V 8 bases, and 12 bases lay outside the gene matches. This table comes from immunoSEQ multiplex PCR, and its TCRdb copy is limited to in-frame clones, with some not included. The sample holds under 250,000 clones; 80% to 90% are singletons and the top ten take roughly 9.4%. This TCR was recovered from a man in his forties with active or convalescent COVID-19. The sample comprised peripheral blood. The chain carries TRBV10-3 and TRBJ1-2, with 7 bases fitting TRBD1. CDR3 coding DNA: TGTGCCATCCGGTTCCAGGGGGAGGAGGATGGCTACACCTTC. It encodes CAIRFQGEEDGYTF.